The 21 T cell receptor beta chains below come from one sample, sequenced in a study of T cells in Graves' hyperthyroidism and ophthalmopathy. The investigators amplified TCR beta CDR3 regions from RNA transcripts. Carried out on the TCR CDR3, a first-round RT-PCR used the HTBI primer set. TCRdb processed the multiplex PCR reads anew with MiXCR; each CDR3 protein has one entry. The table has around 350,000 distinct CDR3 sequences, about 13% seen once. Sequencing used blood. These receptors originate from a woman aged 18-29 years with Graves' hyperthyroidism.

To note about this clonotype: This may be a read error, as it is one base from a much larger clone. The chain has TRBV20-1 and TRBJ2-7; 8 bases are a match to TRBD1. Germline V gene lookup returns CDR1 DFQATT and CDR2 SNEGSKA (reference sequence). The CDR3 has 14 residues. The CDR3: CSASEARGQYEQCF. The DNA for the CDR3 is TGCAGTGCTAGCGAGGCCAGGGGGCAGTACGAGCAGTGCTTC.

The sample holds many counts of this clonotype. The V call is TRBV6-1, the J call TRBJ2-1, with TRBD2 identical over 11 bases. The V gene's germline CDR1 is MNHNS and CDR2 SASEGT. The CDR3 has 17 amino acids. Trimming at V came to 4 bases and at J to 6 bases, leaving 11 bases not matched to a gene. CDR3 bases: TGTGCCAGCAGTGTAAGGGGGTATACTAGCGGGGGCAATGAGCAGTTCTTC. This codes for CASSVRGYTSGGNEQFF.

This clonotype was counted many times. One end of the junction fails to match germline, which may point to a read error. The rearrangement uses TRBV2 and TRBJ1-5, with 7 bases lining up with TRBD1. Germline CDR1 is SNHLY and CDR2 is FYNNEI. The CDR3 runs 16 residues. CDR3 amino acids: CASREVRQGSNQPQHF. CDR3 bases: TGTGCCAGCAGAGAAGTACGACAGGGCAGCAATCAGCCCCAGCATTTT.

The chain employs TRBV10-3 and TRBJ1-5; D is unresolved. CDR3 size: 13 residues. CDR1 is ENHRY and CDR2 is SYGVKD in the germline V gene. The ends were cut back, 0 bases at V and 4 bases at J, with 4 bases in the middle. CDR3 region: CAISESGNQPQHF. The CDR3 nucleotides are TGTGCCATCAGTGAGTCCGGGAATCAGCCCCAGCATTTT.

The genes are TRBV18 and TRBJ2-3; perhaps TRBD2 as D (6 bases). Germline V gene lookup returns CDR1 KGHSH and CDR2 LQKENI. The CDR3 is made up of 14 amino acids. V lost 6 bases, J lost 10 bases, and 20 bases lay in between. The CDR3 here is CASSLRDSEAPQYF. The CDR3 DNA is TGTGCCAGCTCGCTCCGGGACTCCGAGGCCCCGCAGTATTTT.

This clonotype was recorded a few times. A much larger clone is a single base away; this may be a read error. The CDR3 reads CASSPVGPREALF. In nucleotides, the CDR3 is TGTGCCAGCTCACCAGTCGGGCCGCGGGAGGCTCTCTTT. The V and J genes are TRBV18 and TRBJ1-1; D gene ambiguous. This CDR3 is built from 13 residues. The germline V gene has CDR1 KGHSH and CDR2 LQKENI.

This clonotype has a count of ten or more. This rearrangement joins TRBV20-1 to TRBJ1-2; the D is unclear. The CDR3 has 15 amino acids. Germline-derived CDR1 and CDR2 are DFQATT and SNEGSKA (reference sequence). V was shortened by 3 bases and J by 3 bases, with 17 bases between the two germline ends. CDR3 residues: CSARAPGGLDYGYTF. The CDR3 DNA is TGCAGTGCTAGGGCCCCCGGCGGGTTGGACTATGGCTACACCTTC.

This clonotype was seen repeatedly, ten times or more. The CDR3, as DNA: TGTGCCAGCAGCTTAGGGAAAACCTCCTACGAGCAGTACTTC. Amino acids: CASSLGKTSYEQYF. The chain links TRBV13 to TRBJ2-7, with D unresolved. Trimming removed 0 bases from V and 0 bases from J, with 6 bases in between. Looked up from germline, CDR1 is PRHDT and CDR2 is FYEKMQ (reference sequence). The CDR3 has 14 residues.

Ten or more counts support this clonotype. V usage is TRBV11-3 and J usage is TRBJ2-3; TRBD2 matches at 7 bases. CDR3 length: 14 amino acids. J was trimmed by 5 bases and V by 5 bases; bases with no gene match: 7. Germline V gene sequence: CDR1 SGHNT, CDR2 YENEEA. The CDR3 protein is CASSLSGGGDTQYF. The CDR3 DNA sequence: TGTGCCAGCAGCCTTTCTGGGGGGGGAGATACGCAGTATTTT.

This clonotype was counted only a few times. The CDR3 loop reads CASSLSGRQTYEQYF. The CDR3 DNA is TGCGCCAGCAGCTTGTCGGGAAGGCAAACCTACGAGCAGTACTTC. The chain couples TRBV5-1 to TRBJ2-7; TRBD2 is a possible D gene (5 bases). Trimming shortened V by 1 base and J by 2 bases, and 13 bases separated the two germline ends. Germline CDR1 and CDR2: SGHRS and YFSETQ. The CDR3 covers 15 residues.

This clonotype was observed many times. The V gene is TRBV12-3 or TRBV12-4, the J gene TRBJ2-1; D is unresolved. The V end lost 3 bases, the J end lost 5 bases, and 8 bases lay between the germline ends. CDR3 size: 13 residues. CDR3 nucleotides: TGTGCCAGCAGTTTCGGCGGAAACAATGAGCAGTTCTTC. Protein sequence: CASSFGGNNEQFF.

The chain uses TRBV12-3 or TRBV12-4 and TRBJ2-1; TRBD2 matches 8 bases. This CDR3 has 14 residues. V gave up 10 bases and J gave up 4 bases; unmatched junction bases: 9. The CDR3 sequence: CAIYLGGGYNEQFF. Here the CDR3 DNA reads TGTGCCATCTACCTCGGGGGGGGATACAATGAGCAGTTCTTC.

The rearrangement uses TRBV5-6 and TRBJ1-5; D is uncertain. Germline V lookup: CDR1 SGHDT, CDR2 YYEEEE. V was clipped by 2 bases and J by 6 bases, with 12 bases between them. The length of the CDR3 is 14 residues. CDR3 nucleotide sequence: TGTGCCAGCAGCTTTGGCCAAGAGGGTCAGCCCCAGCATTTT. Protein product: CASSFGQEGQPQHF.

This clonotype was recorded many times. The CDR3 is CSAREWDTKYQETQYF. CDR3 DNA: TGCAGTGCTAGAGAATGGGACACTAAGTACCAAGAGACCCAGTACTTC. V gene TRBV20-1 combines with J gene TRBJ2-5; a weak D match, TRBD1 (6 bases). Germline assignment: CDR1 DFQATT and CDR2 SNEGSKA (reference sequence). The CDR3 runs 16 residues. Trimming pared 0 bases from V and 0 bases from J, leaving 14 bases between.

There are many counts of this clonotype. The rearrangement joins TRBV3-1 to TRBJ2-5; no definite D call. The V and J ends lost 2 bases and 2 bases respectively, with 12 bases between them. Per the germline V gene, CDR1 is LGHDT and CDR2 is YNNKEL (reference sequence). The CDR3 contains 15 residues. The CDR3 nucleotides are TGTGCCAGCAGCCAAAATCCAGGTTGGCAAGAGACCCAGTACTTC. This encodes CASSQNPGWQETQYF.

This clonotype was seen a handful of times. A much larger clone differs from this one at a single base, so this may be a read error. This rearrangement joins TRBV6-1 to TRBJ2-7; 7 nucleotides agree with TRBD2. CDR1 and CDR2 from the germline V gene are MNHNS and SASEGT. The CDR3 length is 11 residues. Trimming took 10 bases from V and 4 from J; bases not matched to a gene: 4. The CDR3, as DNA: TGTGCCACCAGGGAGGGATACGAGCAGTACTTC. This encodes CATREGYEQYF.

A note on this clonotype: A much larger clonotype is one base distant, so this may be a read error. The V and J genes are TRBV6-1 and TRBJ2-3; TRBD2 might be the D (5 bases). Germline V gene lookup returns CDR1 MNHNS and CDR2 SASEGT. CDR3 length: 15 residues. Here the CDR3 reads CASGEGGAGPDTQYF. In nucleotides, the CDR3 is TGTGCCAGCGGTGAAGGAGGAGCAGGACCAGATACGCAGTATTTT.

This clonotype was recorded many times. This rearrangement joins TRBV4-3 to TRBJ2-1; 9 bases line up with TRBD1. Germline values: CDR1 LGHNA, CDR2 YSLEER. This CDR3 contains 16 residues. The V segment lost 0 bases and the J segment 7 bases; nucleotides outside the gene matches: 7. The DNA for the CDR3 is TGCGCCAGCAGCCAAGATGGGACAGGGAACGGGAATGAGCAGTTCTTC. It codes for CASSQDGTGNGNEQFF.

In this sample, this clonotype turned up many times. V gene TRBV30 combines with J gene TRBJ1-6, with D possibly matching TRBD1 (5 bases). The length of the CDR3 is 13 residues. Germline CDR1 GTSNPN, CDR2 SVGIG (reference sequence). Between the trimmed V and J ends, which lost 0 bases and 7 bases, there was a span of 7 bases. The CDR3 protein is CAWSVQENSPLHF. In DNA form, the CDR3 reads TGTGCCTGGAGTGTACAGGAAAATTCACCCCTCCACTTT.

This clonotype was counted at least ten times. This chain uses TRBV3-1 with TRBJ1-2; 7 nucleotides match TRBD1. Looked up from germline, CDR1 is LGHDT and CDR2 is YNNKEL (reference sequence). Losses at the gene ends were 0 bases for V and 8 bases for J; bases not matched to a gene: 6. This CDR3 comprises 14 residues. The CDR3, as DNA: TGTGCCAGCAGCCAAGATTTGAGGGGGCAAGGCTACACCTTC. Protein: CASSQDLRGQGYTF. Together with reference TRBV3-1 and TRBJ1-2, the CDR3 gives the full variable domain: DTAVSQTPKYLVTQMGNDKSIKCEQNLGHDTMYWYKQDSKKFLKIMFSYNNKELIINETVPNRFSPKSPDKAHLNLHINSLELGDSAVYFCASSQDLRGQGYTFGSGTRLTVV.

There are many counts of this clonotype. The CDR3 DNA reads TGTGCCAGCTCACCACGGCGGAACACAGATACGCAGTATTTT. It translates to CASSPRRNTDTQYF. This rearrangement joins TRBV18 to TRBJ2-3; D gene uncertain. The CDR3 loop spans 14 amino acids. The germline V gene encodes CDR1 KGHSH and CDR2 LQKENI. V was pared by 1 base and J by 2 bases, with 7 bases between. Complete variable domain (other parts from reference TRBV18 and TRBJ2-3): NAGVMQNPRHLVRRRGQEARLRCSPMKGHSHVYWYRQLPEEGLKFMVYLQKENIIDESGMPKERFSAEFPKEGPSILRIQQVVRGDSAAYFCASSPRRNTDTQYFGPGTRLTVL.